These 21 T cell receptor beta chains share one sample of origin, sequenced in a study of control samples from healthy donors and cancer patients. Some clones are missing from TCRdb's copy, which holds only in-frame ones; the method was immunoSEQ multiplex PCR. The data show roughly 51,000 clones, with approximately 89% seen just once and around 1.5% held by the top ten. Specimen: PBMCs. The receptors were gathered from a man in his forties with colorectal cancer.

The genes are TRBV4-1 and TRBJ1-2, with D hard to call. Germline V CDR1 and CDR2: MGHRA, YSYEKL. This CDR3 comprises 16 residues. The V gene lost 0 bases and the J gene lost 2 bases, with 13 bases spanning the gap. In DNA form, the CDR3 reads TGCGCCAGCAGCCAAGATCGTACAGTAGAAAACTATGGCTACACCTTC. Amino acids: CASSQDRTVENYGYTF.

The chain combines TRBV2 with TRBJ2-5; tentatively, D is TRBD1 (6 bases). From germline, CDR1 is SNHLY and CDR2 FYNNEI. CDR3 length equals 13 residues. Trimming shortened V by 7 bases and J by 2 bases, and 11 bases separated the two germline ends. The CDR3 sequence is CASIRGQQETQYF. As DNA, the CDR3 is TGTGCCAGCATTAGAGGACAGCAAGAGACCCAGTACTTC.

The J gene is TRBJ2-3, the V gene TRBV10-3; 7 bases match TRBD2. The junction had 6 bases not matched to a gene; V was cut back by 6 bases and J by 0 bases. Germline lookup yields CDR1 ENHRY and CDR2 SYGVKD. The CDR3 loop spans 15 amino acids. As DNA, the CDR3 is TGTGCCATCAGATGGGACTACCTTAGCACAGATACGCAGTATTTT. Translating it yields CAIRWDYLSTDTQYF.

This clone has only one observation. The chain joins TRBV9 to TRBJ2-1; TRBD2 matches 11 bases. Germline V gene sequence: CDR1 SGDLS, CDR2 YYNGEE. The CDR3 totals 15 residues. With 3 bases clipped from V and 3 bases from J, the junction kept 2 bases outside the gene matches. The CDR3 nucleotides are TGTGCCAGCAGCGCTAGCGGGAGGTACTACAATGAGCAGTTCTTC. Translation gives CASSASGRYYNEQFF.

This sequence joins TRBV4-1 and TRBJ2-1; D not certain. V dropped 5 bases and J dropped 8 bases, with 13 bases sitting between them. The CDR3 is 13 amino acids. Germline V gene lookup returns CDR1 MGHRA and CDR2 YSYEKL. The CDR3 region is CASSGYSGDEQFF. DNA of the CDR3: TGCGCCAGCAGCGGGTACTCTGGGGATGAGCAGTTCTTC.

The chain couples TRBV7-6 to TRBJ1-1, with D maybe TRBD1 (5 bases). This CDR3 is built from 15 residues. The V and J ends lost 4 bases and 1 base respectively, with 13 bases between them. In germline, CDR1 is SGHVS, CDR2 FNYEAQ. The CDR3: CASSYTDIANTEAFF. The DNA for the CDR3 is TGTGCCAGCAGCTATACGGACATCGCGAACACTGAAGCTTTCTTT.

The CDR3 nucleotides read TGTGCCAGCAGCGAGGGACAGGGCTACGAGCAGTACTTC. Its protein product is CASSEGQGYEQYF. The V call is TRBV9, the J call TRBJ2-7; 9 nucleotides match TRBD1. The CDR3 runs 13 residues. Unmatched junction bases numbered 1, after V lost 3 bases and J lost 3 bases. Germline V gene sequence: CDR1 SGDLS, CDR2 YYNGEE.

V and J are TRBV3-1 (or the pseudogene TRBV3-2) and TRBJ2-2; D may match TRBD1 or TRBD2 (5 bases each). The CDR3 spans 14 residues. CDR1 and CDR2 (germline): LGHDT, YNNKEL (reference sequence). The V end was cut by 3 bases, the J end by 7 bases, with 12 bases between. Here the CDR3 DNA reads TGTGCCAGCAGCCAGGCCGGGACCCACGGGGAGCTGTTTTTT. It codes for CASSQAGTHGELFF.

This clone was observed a single time. The chain employs TRBV18 and TRBJ2-1; maybe TRBD1 (6 bases). V was clipped by 6 bases and J by 8 bases, with 20 bases between them. CDR1 and CDR2 (germline): KGHSH, LQKENI. The CDR3 contains 15 residues. The CDR3, as DNA: TGTGCCAGCTCCCCGCCGCAGGGGATCCGGGATGAGCAGTTCTTC. Protein product: CASSPPQGIRDEQFF.

The chain is built from TRBV6-5 and TRBJ1-2; 9 bases line up with TRBD1. Per the germline V gene, CDR1 is MNHEY and CDR2 is SVGAGI. The CDR3 is made up of 15 amino acids. Unmatched junction bases numbered 6, after V lost 5 bases and J lost 2 bases. CDR3 in amino acids: CASSTRQGGNYGYTF. In DNA form, the CDR3 reads TGTGCCAGCAGTACGCGACAGGGGGGAAACTATGGCTACACCTTC.

The chain combines TRBV11-3 with TRBJ2-7; TRBD1 matches 9 bases. The CDR3 has 14 residues. Trimming removed 4 bases from V and 4 bases from J; junction bases left unmatched: 5. Germline CDR1 reads SGHNT; CDR2 reads YENEEA. CDR3 region: CASSSPGQGYEQYF. CDR3 DNA: TGTGCCAGCAGCTCCCCGGGACAGGGTTACGAGCAGTACTTC.

The chain uses TRBV9 and TRBJ2-7, with a tentative D call TRBD1 (6 bases). In germline, CDR1 is SGDLS, CDR2 YYNGEE. Trimming left V 1 base short and J 0 bases short, with 8 bases between. The CDR3 consists of 14 residues. Here the CDR3 DNA reads TGTGCCAGCAGCGTACAGGACAGCTCCTACGAGCAGTACTTC. It translates to CASSVQDSSYEQYF.

A note on this clone: A junction end diverges from the germline sequence, so it may reflect a read error. This chain uses TRBV4-2 with TRBJ2-2; perhaps TRBD1 as D (6 bases). Germline V gene lookup returns CDR1 LGHNA and CDR2 YNFKEQ. This CDR3 contains 13 residues. CDR3 region: CASSQERAGELLF. The CDR3 coding sequence is TGTGCCAGCAGCCAAGAGAGGGCAGGGGAGCTGCTTTTT.

The chain has TRBV11-2 and TRBJ2-5; D unclear. The CDR3 runs to 13 residues. The germline V and J ends were trimmed by 2 bases and 5 bases, with 9 bases remaining between them. CDR1 and CDR2 from the germline V gene are SGHAT and FQNNGV. CDR3 bases: TGTGCCAGCAGCTTACGATGGCTGGAGACCCAGTACTTC. As protein: CASSLRWLETQYF.

The V and J genes are TRBV7-9 and TRBJ2-5, with 13 bases that match TRBD2. The J segment lost 4 bases and the V segment lost 4 bases, leaving 3 bases of the junction unmatched. The germline V gene encodes CDR1 SEHNR and CDR2 FQNEAQ (reference sequence). CDR3 length: 15 residues. The CDR3 DNA follows: TGTGCCAGCAGCTGGACTAGCGGGAGTTCAGAGACCCAGTACTTC. It encodes CASSWTSGSSETQYF.

The chain combines TRBV2 with TRBJ1-1; weak D call: TRBD1 (5 bases). The CDR3 loop spans 15 amino acids. Trimming took 2 bases from V and 2 from J, leaving 12 bases between them. Germline loops: CDR1 SNHLY, CDR2 FYNNEI. The CDR3 coding sequence is TGTGCCAGCAGTGAAACAGGTCTCTACAACACTGAAGCTTTCTTT. Its protein is CASSETGLYNTEAFF. Variable domain in full (rest from reference TRBV2 and TRBJ1-1): EPEVTQTPSHQVTQMGQEVILRCVPISNHLYFYWYRQILGQKVEFLVSFYNNEISEKSEIFDDQFSVERPDGSNFTLKIRSTKLEDSAMYFCASSETGLYNTEAFFGQGTRLTVV.

The chain recombines TRBV12-3 or TRBV12-4 with TRBJ1-5, with D uncertain. V lost 7 bases and J 6 bases, leaving 10 bases between the germline ends. The CDR3 covers 12 residues. The CDR3: CASTRPSQPQHF. The CDR3 DNA sequence: TGTGCCAGCACCCGACCCAGTCAGCCCCAGCATTTT.

This chain connects TRBV6-1 to TRBJ1-6; no firm D call. V dropped 3 bases and J dropped 9 bases, with 12 bases sitting between them. The CDR3 runs to 14 residues. Germline V gene lookup returns CDR1 MNHNS and CDR2 SASEGT. In nucleotides, the CDR3 is TGTGCCAGCAGTGACATCTGGGGAGGTTCACCCCTCCACTTT. Its protein is CASSDIWGGSPLHF.

The chain links TRBV7-9 to TRBJ2-7; D not resolved. From germline, CDR1 is SEHNR and CDR2 FQNEAQ (reference sequence). CDR3 length equals 14 residues. The V end lost 0 bases, the J end lost 0 bases, and 6 bases lay between the germline ends. CDR3 amino acids: CASSLAESSYEQYF. The DNA for the CDR3 is TGTGCCAGCAGCTTAGCGGAAAGCTCCTACGAGCAGTACTTC.

V and J are TRBV4-2 and TRBJ2-7, with 9 bases matching TRBD2. In germline, CDR1 is LGHNA, CDR2 YNFKEQ. The V and J ends lost 1 base and 7 bases, in that order; junction bases with no gene match: 11. The CDR3 runs 16 residues. DNA of the CDR3: TGTGCCAGCAGCCAAGGCTCACTAGCGGGTTCAGGAGAGCAGTACTTC. It is translated as CASSQGSLAGSGEQYF.

This clone occurred a few times. The chain is built from TRBV5-6 and TRBJ1-1, with 9 bases lining up with TRBD1. Germline CDR1 is SGHDT and CDR2 is YYEEEE. Trimming cost V 4 bases and J 4 bases; bases outside gene matches: 14. This CDR3 comprises 17 residues. CDR3 nucleotide sequence: TGTGCCAGCAGCCTTAGTCGGGACAGGGTATTGGGCACTGAAGCTTTCTTT. Residues: CASSLSRDRVLGTEAFF.